This TCR beta chain was captured by sequencing in a study of blood T cell repertoires in COVID-19 (dated by TCRdb to 2019 to 2021). Turning to the overall study: Samples covering the acute and convalescent phases of COVID-19 were provided by collaborators in the United States, Italy and Spain. The material from the prospective study consisted of cDNA or gDNA derived from T cells, B-cell-depleted T cells, or PBMCs. The samples were drawn from two sources: the first 160 participants of the ongoing ImmuneRACE study, and 1,000 to 1,500 subjects contributed by 6 global collaborators. A de-identified subject ID, COVID-19 status, age in years and sex were almost always included in the sample metadata. The repertoires were made available in a free public database intended to serve as a resource for research on the immune response to SARS-CoV-2. HLA class I and class II types, where available, came from metadata supplied by the sample provider rather than from assay-based typing. The dataset comprised deeply sampled blood TCRbeta repertoires from subjects exposed to, actively infected with, or recovered from COVID-19.

The collaborating institutions used their own protocols to collect whole blood in K2EDTA tubes. For TCRbeta analysis, collaborators shipped samples as frozen whole blood, isolated PBMCs, or DNA extracted from either of those sample types. Reading from cysteine to phenylalanine, the CDR3 counts 13 amino acids. The sequence is cut down to CDR3 DNA, 39 bases in frame from base 1. CDR1 GTSNPN and CDR2 SVGIG are derived from the germline V gene (reference sequence). The V end gives up 2 bases and the J end 11 bases, leaving 8 bases in the junction not matched to a gene. Overall study outcomes, separate from this receptor: The quantity of clinical and demographic metadata differed by source and by participant and was supplied without curation.

TCRbeta CDR3 regions were amplified from genomic DNA using the immunoSEQ Assay, a bias-controlled multiplex PCR. Regarding the original processing steps: The number of nucleated cells in each sample was estimated from the amplification of reference gene primers within the assay. To quantify the absolute abundance of each unique TCRbeta CDR3 rearrangement, sequence reads were collapsed and filtered. For each sample, productive Simpson clonality was calculated as the square root of Simpson's diversity index across productive rearrangements. This immuneACCESS table, as held by TCRdb, lists in-frame sequences with V and J called but not all clones. Of the missing ones, under half trace to an unresolved V gene in checked studies; the others have no known cause. The DNA was the basis for D and trimming; V, J and clone size are from that table. This sample comprises 90,000 to 120,000 clones, around 79% of them detected only once. The ten largest make up 20% to 25% of the sample.

Comment on this clone: The clone's antigen remains unknown. Base qualities are not recorded, but no much larger clone differs from it by a single base.

The material sequenced was peripheral blood. This TCR was recovered from a man aged 70 or older with active or convalescent COVID-19. The rearrangement combines TRBV30 with TRBJ1-3; 8 central bases correspond to TRBD1. The nucleotides are TGTGCCTGGAGTCTAGGACAGGGTCGCTCCATATATTTT. It encodes CAWSLGQGRSIYF.